This T cell receptor (beta chain) was recorded in a study of blood T cell repertoires in COVID-19. Study details: From the United States, Italy and Spain came samples of acute and convalescent COVID-19. Nucleic acid was either cDNA or gDNA, and it came from T cells, B-cell-depleted T cells, or PBMCs.

The protocol was immunoSEQ multiplex PCR, while the TCRdb copy is restricted to in-frame clones and leaves out a portion. In the table there are fewer than 60,000 clones, 87% of which are singletons. The CDR3 contains 15 residues. The V end lost 2 bases, the J end lost 0 bases, and 9 bases lay between the germline ends. From germline, CDR1 is SGHTA and CDR2 FQGNSA. The chain is built from TRBV7-2 and TRBJ2-3; a weak D match, TRBD1 (6 bases). The sample comprised peripheral blood. The receptor was derived from a woman in her sixties with COVID-19, enrolled during active disease. CDR3 DNA sequence: TGTGCCAGCAGCTTAAGGGACATTAGCACAGATACGCAGTATTTT. It is translated as CASSLRDISTDTQYF.